These 23 T cell receptor beta chains came from one sample sequenced in a study of T cell responses to AZD1222 COVID-19 vaccine (dated by TCRdb to 2020 to 2022). The library was obtained by the immunoSEQ multiplex PCR assay. What TCRdb holds here is the immuneACCESS table cut down to in-frame rearrangements. Part of the clones is not present; checked against another copy, under half of the missing clones reflect an unresolved V gene, and the others are unexplained. Recorded for this sample are 150,000 to 200,000 clones; roughly 92% of them occurred a single time. More than 1.1% of the sample comes from the top ten. What this sample's time point label stands for: baseline before first vaccination. The material was peripheral blood, obtained on day 0 of AZD1222 vaccination. These receptors were taken from an adult in good health.

V and J are TRBV2 and TRBJ1-2; no reliable D call. Germline CDR1 reads SNHLY; CDR2 reads FYNNEI. This CDR3 is 13 amino acids long. Trimming took 5 bases from V and 2 from J, leaving 9 bases between them. DNA for the CDR3: TGTGCCAGCAGTTTAGACCAAAACTATGGCTACACCTTC. It translates to CASSLDQNYGYTF.

The V and J genes are TRBV10-3 and TRBJ2-2; the D gene is possibly TRBD2 (5 bases). Deletions cut 10 bases from V and 1 base from J, with 13 bases between. CDR3 length: 14 amino acids. Per the germline V gene, CDR1 is ENHRY and CDR2 is SYGVKD. CDR3 region: CATVREQNTGELFF. The CDR3 nucleotides are TGTGCCACCGTCCGGGAACAGAACACCGGGGAGCTGTTTTTT.

The chain couples TRBV11-3 to TRBJ2-5, with TRBD1 matching 11 bases. The CDR3 totals 17 residues. The J segment lost 0 bases and the V segment lost 3 bases, leaving 6 bases of the junction unmatched. From germline, CDR1 is SGHNT and CDR2 YENEEA. The CDR3 here is CASSLGTGGHYQETQYF. CDR3 coding DNA: TGTGCCAGCAGCTTGGGGACAGGGGGGCACTACCAAGAGACCCAGTACTTC.

This rearrangement joins TRBV27 to TRBJ1-1; D gene ambiguous. V shed 6 bases and J shed 1 base, with 9 bases lying between them. The CDR3 spans 13 residues. Germline-derived CDR1 and CDR2 are MNHEY and SMNVEV (reference sequence). The CDR3 DNA follows: TGTGCCAGCAGCCCCATTGGGAACACTGAAGCTTTCTTT. Protein sequence: CASSPIGNTEAFF.

This chain links TRBV15 with TRBJ1-2, with TRBD1 identical over 10 bases. After removal of 0 bases from V and 0 bases from J, the junction contained 10 bases not matched to a gene. Germline V lookup: CDR1 LNHNV, CDR2 YYDKDF (reference sequence). The CDR3 has 19 amino acids. The CDR3 nucleotides read TGTGCCACCAGCAGAGATGGTTTCGGGACAGGGGATTCTAACTATGGCTACACCTTC. It specifies CATSRDGFGTGDSNYGYTF.

CDR3 loop: CAISQGAWDQETQYF. The CDR3 region has the DNA TGTGCCATCAGCCAGGGGGCGTGGGACCAAGAGACCCAGTACTTC. The rearrangement links TRBV10-3 to TRBJ2-5; 8 bases line up with TRBD1. Germline loops: CDR1 ENHRY, CDR2 SYGVKD. Losses at the gene ends were 6 bases for V and 0 bases for J; bases not matched to a gene: 6. CDR3 length equals 15 residues.

This clone was counted a single time. The chain couples TRBV7-9 to TRBJ1-5; D is undetermined. Trimming left V 2 bases short and J 1 base short, with 6 bases between. CDR1 is SEHNR, CDR2 FQNEAQ, per germline (reference sequence). The CDR3 has 14 amino acids. CDR3 in amino acids: CASSLKGSNQPQHF. As DNA, the CDR3 is TGTGCCAGCAGCTTAAAGGGAAGCAATCAGCCCCAGCATTTT.

The chain employs TRBV7-2 and TRBJ1-3; D is undetermined. Trimming stripped 1 base from V and 3 bases from J, with 13 bases between. CDR1 and CDR2 from the germline V gene are SGHTA and FQGNSA. There are 16 residues in the CDR3. Here the CDR3 DNA reads TGTGCCAGCAGCTTAGTAGTGACGGGCGGTGGAAACACCATATATTTT. Its translation: CASSLVVTGGGNTIYF.

The gene calls are TRBV6-1 and TRBJ2-2; 9 bases line up with TRBD1. CDR1 and CDR2 from the germline V gene are MNHNS and SASEGT. The CDR3 runs 15 residues. With 2 bases clipped from V and 7 bases from J, the junction kept 5 bases outside the gene matches. In DNA form, the CDR3 reads TGTGCCAGCAGTGAACGACAGGGGGGTCTCGGGGAGCTGTTTTTT. This codes for CASSERQGGLGELFF.

The chain uses TRBV28 and TRBJ1-2; D unclear. V lost 7 bases and J lost 4, with 10 bases in between. Germline V CDR1 and CDR2: MDHEN, SYDVKM. The CDR3 covers 12 residues. The CDR3 loop reads CASTHAPYGYTF. The CDR3 DNA is TGTGCCAGCACCCATGCCCCCTATGGCTACACCTTC.

V usage is TRBV3-1 (or the pseudogene TRBV3-2) and J usage is TRBJ1-2; D is perhaps TRBD1 (5 bases). Germline V gene lookup returns CDR1 LGHDT and CDR2 YNNKEL (reference sequence). The CDR3 length is 11 residues. V was shortened by 1 base and J by 8 bases, with 5 bases between the two germline ends. The CDR3 region has the DNA TGTGCCAGCAGCCAAGGGGGCGGCTACACCTTC. Translation gives CASSQGGGYTF.

The chain employs TRBV7-9 and TRBJ2-1; D not certain. CDR3 length: 15 residues. Trimming removed 3 bases at V and 4 bases at J, with 13 bases between. Germline-derived CDR1 and CDR2 are SEHNR and FQNEAQ (reference sequence). Here the CDR3 reads CASSFKRNPYNEQFF. CDR3 coding DNA: TGTGCCAGCAGCTTCAAACGAAACCCTTACAATGAGCAGTTCTTC. The complete variable domain, with remaining parts taken from reference TRBV7-9 and TRBJ2-1, reads DTGVSQNPRHKITKRGQNVTFRCDPISEHNRLYWYRQTLGQGPEFLTYFQNEAQLEKSRLLSDRFSAERPKGSFSTLEIQRTEQGDSAMYLCASSFKRNPYNEQFFGPGTRLTVL.

The chain employs TRBV5-4 and TRBJ2-7; D call uncertain. Trimming pared 2 bases from V and 2 bases from J, leaving 11 bases between. The CDR3 is made up of 14 amino acids. CDR1 and CDR2 (germline): SGHNT, YYREEE (reference sequence). The CDR3 is CASSLDASTYEQYF. The CDR3, as DNA: TGTGCCAGCAGCTTAGACGCGAGCACCTACGAGCAGTACTTC.

The gene calls are TRBV21-1 and TRBJ1-4. TRBV21-1 corresponds to a pseudogene. The CDR3 consists of 14 residues. The CDR3 DNA follows: TGTGCCAGCAGCCGGGGGGATTGTGGTGAAAAACTGTTTTTT. It encodes CASSRGDCGEKLFF.

This rearrangement joins TRBV5-1 to TRBJ2-1; 10 bases match TRBD2. The CDR3 runs to 16 residues. V shed 0 bases and J 6 bases; nucleotides not matched to a gene: 6. Germline loops: CDR1 SGHRS, CDR2 YFSETQ. Here the CDR3 reads CASSLGASGGVNEQFF. Here the CDR3 DNA reads TGCGCCAGCAGCTTGGGGGCTAGCGGGGGAGTCAATGAGCAGTTCTTC.

The table lists this clone with a count of one. J is TRBJ1-1 and V is TRBV28; possible D gene TRBD1, 5 bases. In germline, CDR1 is MDHEN, CDR2 SYDVKM. This CDR3 has 14 residues. The V end was cut by 1 base, the J end by 10 bases, with 16 bases between. The CDR3 loop is CASSLSLDTSGAFF. CDR3 sequence (DNA): TGTGCCAGCAGTTTATCCTTGGACACAAGTGGAGCTTTCTTT.

In its sample, this clone was seen once. J is TRBJ1-3 and V is TRBV10-1; D is undetermined. This CDR3 is built from 14 residues. V dropped 2 bases and J dropped 0 bases, with 5 bases sitting between them. Germline values: CDR1 WNHNN, CDR2 SYGVQD (reference sequence). CDR3 sequence: CASSELNSGNTIYF. CDR3 sequence (DNA): TGCGCCAGCAGTGAGCTGAACTCTGGAAACACCATATATTTT.

This clone was found a few times. This chain joins TRBV7-9 and TRBJ2-2, with D possibly TRBD1 on 6 matching bases. The CDR3 runs to 18 residues. The ends were cut back, 1 base at V and 0 bases at J, with 15 bases in the middle. Per germline, CDR1 SEHNR and CDR2 FQNEAQ (reference sequence). The DNA for the CDR3 is TGTGCCAGCAGCTTAGTTGCTCCGGCAGGGGCGAACACCGGGGAGCTGTTTTTT. Translation: CASSLVAPAGANTGELFF.

The V call is TRBV6-5, the J call TRBJ2-1; D may be TRBD2 (7 bases). Trimming removed 11 bases at V and 8 bases at J, with 19 bases between. Germline CDR1 MNHEY, CDR2 SVGAGI. The CDR3 has 13 residues. The CDR3, as DNA: TGTGCCGGGGGGGGCCAGCCTGGCCATGAGCAGTTCTTC. Encoded protein: CAGGGQPGHEQFF.

The CDR3 DNA reads as TGTGCCAGCAGCTTCGTCCTCGAGACCCAGTACTTC. Translating it yields CASSFVLETQYF. The chain links TRBV5-6 to TRBJ2-5; no firm D call. Trimming stripped 2 bases from V and 5 bases from J, with 7 bases between. The CDR3 loop spans 12 amino acids. From germline, CDR1 is SGHDT and CDR2 YYEEEE.

V gene TRBV2 combines with J gene TRBJ1-1, with no clear D. The germline V gene has CDR1 SNHLY and CDR2 FYNNEI. V lost 7 bases and J 5 bases, leaving 17 bases between the germline ends. This CDR3 comprises 14 residues. This chain's CDR3 is CASMTRRENTEAFF. The CDR3 region has the DNA TGTGCCAGCATGACCAGGCGCGAAAATACTGAAGCTTTCTTT. The complete variable domain, with remaining parts taken from reference TRBV2 and TRBJ1-1, reads EPEVTQTPSHQVTQMGQEVILRCVPISNHLYFYWYRQILGQKVEFLVSFYNNEISEKSEIFDDQFSVERPDGSNFTLKIRSTKLEDSAMYFCASMTRRENTEAFFGQGTRLTVV.

J is TRBJ1-1 and V is TRBV5-4; 7 positions match TRBD1. The germline V gene has CDR1 SGHNT and CDR2 YYREEE (reference sequence). This CDR3 contains 16 residues. V lost 1 base, J lost 5 bases, and 11 bases stayed unmatched. CDR3 region: CASSLRGQVAWTEAFF. The CDR3, as DNA: TGTGCCAGCAGCTTGAGGGGGCAGGTCGCTTGGACTGAAGCTTTCTTT.

The chain employs TRBV10-2 and TRBJ1-2, with 7 bases that match TRBD1. Germline V gene sequence: CDR1 WSHSY, CDR2 SAAADI. Trimming took 5 bases from V and 4 from J; bases not matched to a gene: 4. The CDR3 spans 13 residues. CDR3 amino acids: CASSPQGSYGYTF. CDR3 in DNA: TGCGCCAGCAGTCCACAGGGGTCCTATGGCTACACCTTC.